This T cell receptor (beta chain) was captured by sequencing in a study of blood T cell repertoires in COVID-19. The protocol was immunoSEQ multiplex PCR, while the TCRdb copy is restricted to in-frame clones and leaves out a portion. The sample contains approximately 190,000 clones, about nine tenths of which appear only once. The specimen sequenced was peripheral blood. The TCR sequence derives from a man in his 70s with active or convalescent COVID-19.

The CDR3 DNA reads TGTGCCTGGAGTAGGACTACAGGGGAGCTGTTTTTT. Translated: CAWSRTTGELFF. The V gene is TRBV30, the J gene TRBJ2-2; perhaps TRBD2 as D (6 bases). The CDR3 has 12 residues. Trimming pared 2 bases from V and 8 bases from J, leaving 9 bases between. The germline gives CDR1 GTSNPN, CDR2 SVGIG (reference sequence).